The present T cell receptor beta chain was sequenced within a study of technical replicates of blood from several donors. Sequencing used immunoSEQ multiplex PCR; TCRdb keeps in-frame clones, though not all of them. The table records 70,000 to 80,000 clones, 92% of them present only once. The table lists this clone with a few counts. Per germline, CDR1 SGHVS and CDR2 FNYEAQ. This CDR3 spans 13 amino acids. Trimming left V 1 base short and J 4 bases short, with 5 bases between. This chain joins TRBV7-6 and TRBJ1-5; D is unresolved. The sample taken for sequencing was T cells isolated from PBMCs. The TCR originated in a human donor in good health. The CDR3 DNA follows: TGTGCCAGCAGCTTAGATCTTAATCAGCCCCAGCATTTT. This encodes CASSLDLNQPQHF. Full variable domain (remainder filled in from reference TRBV7-6 and TRBJ1-5): GAGVSQSPRYKVTKRGQDVALRCDPISGHVSLYWYRQALGQGPEFLTYFNYEAQQDKSGLPNDRFSAERPEGSISTLTIQRTEQRDSAMYRCASSLDLNQPQHFGDGTRLSIL.